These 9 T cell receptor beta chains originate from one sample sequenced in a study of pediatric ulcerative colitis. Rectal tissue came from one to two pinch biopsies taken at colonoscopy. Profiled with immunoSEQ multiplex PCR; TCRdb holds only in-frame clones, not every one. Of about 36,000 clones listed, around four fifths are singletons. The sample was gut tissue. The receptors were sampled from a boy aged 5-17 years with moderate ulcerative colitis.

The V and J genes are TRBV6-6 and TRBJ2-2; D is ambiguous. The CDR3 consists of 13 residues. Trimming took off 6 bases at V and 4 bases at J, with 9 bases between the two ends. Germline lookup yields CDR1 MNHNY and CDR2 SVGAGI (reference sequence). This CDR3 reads CASSQRSTGELFF. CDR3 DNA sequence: TGTGCCAGCAGCCAAAGGTCCACCGGGGAGCTGTTTTTT.

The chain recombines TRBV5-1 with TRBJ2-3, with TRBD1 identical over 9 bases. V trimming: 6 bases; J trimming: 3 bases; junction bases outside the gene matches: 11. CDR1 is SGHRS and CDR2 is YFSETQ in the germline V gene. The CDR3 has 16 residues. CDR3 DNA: TGCGCCAGCAAGGGACAGGGATTAAAGGGGACAGATACGCAGTATTTT. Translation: CASKGQGLKGTDTQYF.

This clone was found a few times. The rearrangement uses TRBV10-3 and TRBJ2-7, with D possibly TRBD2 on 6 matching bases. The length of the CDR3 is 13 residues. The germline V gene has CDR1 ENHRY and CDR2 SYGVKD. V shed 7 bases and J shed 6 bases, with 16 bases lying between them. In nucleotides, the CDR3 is TGTGCCATCACCAAGACTAGTGAGACCGAGCAGTACTTC. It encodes CAITKTSETEQYF.

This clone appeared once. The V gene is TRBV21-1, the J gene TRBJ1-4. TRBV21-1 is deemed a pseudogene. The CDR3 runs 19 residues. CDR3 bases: TGTGCCAGCAGCAAAGATACGGGTTATGGGGAGGGGGCGTACGAAAAACTGTTTTTT. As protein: CASSKDTGYGEGAYEKLFF.

In DNA form, the CDR3 reads TGTGCCAGCAGACCAAACCCCCTGACAGGGCCCCAAGAGACCCAGTACTTC. It encodes CASRPNPLTGPQETQYF. The chain combines TRBV7-6 with TRBJ2-5; TRBD1 aligns across 7 bases. Losses at the gene ends were 6 bases for V and 1 base for J; bases not matched to a gene: 14. CDR3 length: 17 residues. From germline, CDR1 is SGHVS and CDR2 FNYEAQ.

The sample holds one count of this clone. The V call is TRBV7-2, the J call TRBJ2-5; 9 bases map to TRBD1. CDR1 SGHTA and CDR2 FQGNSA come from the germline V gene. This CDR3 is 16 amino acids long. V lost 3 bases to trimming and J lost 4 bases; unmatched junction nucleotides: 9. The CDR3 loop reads CASSFRAGQGAETQYF. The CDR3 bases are TGTGCCAGCAGCTTTAGGGCGGGACAGGGTGCAGAGACCCAGTACTTC. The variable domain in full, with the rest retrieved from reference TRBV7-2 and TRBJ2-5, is GAGVSQSPSNKVTEKGKDVELRCDPISGHTALYWYRQSLGQGLEFLIYFQGNSAPDKSGLPSDRFSAERTGGSVSTLTIQRTQQEDSAVYLCASSFRAGQGAETQYFGPGTRLLVL.

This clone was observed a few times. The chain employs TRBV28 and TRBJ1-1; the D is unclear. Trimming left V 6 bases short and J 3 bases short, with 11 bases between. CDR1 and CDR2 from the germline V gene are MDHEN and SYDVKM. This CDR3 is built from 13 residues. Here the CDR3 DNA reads TGTGCCAGCAGCCGTCGGCTGTACACTGAAGCTTTCTTT. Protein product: CASSRRLYTEAFF.

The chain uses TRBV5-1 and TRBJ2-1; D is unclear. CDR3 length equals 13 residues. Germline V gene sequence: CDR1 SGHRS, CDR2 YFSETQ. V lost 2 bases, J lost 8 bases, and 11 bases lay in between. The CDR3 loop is CASSFKGSDEQFF. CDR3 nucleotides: TGCGCCAGCAGCTTCAAGGGTTCGGATGAGCAGTTCTTC.

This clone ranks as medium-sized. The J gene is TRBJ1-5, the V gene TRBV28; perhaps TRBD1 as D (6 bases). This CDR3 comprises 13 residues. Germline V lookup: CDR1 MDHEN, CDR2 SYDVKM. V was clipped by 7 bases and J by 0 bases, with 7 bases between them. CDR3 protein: CASNRDSNQPQHF. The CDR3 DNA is TGTGCCAGCAACAGGGATAGCAATCAGCCCCAGCATTTT.